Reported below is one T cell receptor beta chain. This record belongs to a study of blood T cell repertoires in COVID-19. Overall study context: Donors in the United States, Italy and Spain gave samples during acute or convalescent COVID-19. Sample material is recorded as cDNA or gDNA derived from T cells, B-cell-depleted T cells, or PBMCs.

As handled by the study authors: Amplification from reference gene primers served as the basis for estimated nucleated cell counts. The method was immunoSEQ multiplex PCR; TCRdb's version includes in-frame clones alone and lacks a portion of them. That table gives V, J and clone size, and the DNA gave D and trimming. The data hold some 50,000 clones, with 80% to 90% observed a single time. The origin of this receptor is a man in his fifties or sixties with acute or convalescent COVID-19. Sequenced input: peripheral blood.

The CDR3 nucleotides are TGTGCCAGCAAAAGCGCAGATACGCAGTATTTT. Amino acid sequence: CASKSADTQYF. This chain joins TRBV6-5 and TRBJ2-3; unclear D gene. V was clipped by 7 bases and J by 4 bases, with 6 bases between them. The CDR3 runs to 11 residues. The germline V gene encodes CDR1 MNHEY and CDR2 SVGAGI.